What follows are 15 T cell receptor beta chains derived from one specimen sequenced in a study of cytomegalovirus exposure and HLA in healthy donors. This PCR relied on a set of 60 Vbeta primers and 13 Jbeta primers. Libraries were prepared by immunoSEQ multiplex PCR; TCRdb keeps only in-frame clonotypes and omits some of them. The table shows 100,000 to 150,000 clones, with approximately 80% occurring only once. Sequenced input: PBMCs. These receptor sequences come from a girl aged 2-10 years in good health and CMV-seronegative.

The CDR3 DNA is TGTGCCAGCAGTTGCGGACTAGCGGGAAGCACAGATACGCAGTATTTT. Translating gives CASSCGLAGSTDTQYF. This chain joins TRBV6-5 and TRBJ2-3; 12 bases agree with TRBD2. V trimming: 4 bases; J trimming: 0 bases; junction bases outside the gene matches: 2. CDR3 length: 16 residues. Looked up from germline, CDR1 is MNHEY and CDR2 is SVGAGI.

The CDR3 loop reads CAWSTGSPYEQYF. In nucleotides, the CDR3 is TGTGCCTGGAGTACAGGGAGCCCCTACGAGCAGTACTTC. This rearrangement joins TRBV30 to TRBJ2-5; maybe TRBD1 (6 bases). The J call may be wrong; the DNA end is better matched by TRBJ2-7. Germline CDR1 is GTSNPN and CDR2 is SVGIG (reference sequence). The length of the CDR3 is 13 residues.

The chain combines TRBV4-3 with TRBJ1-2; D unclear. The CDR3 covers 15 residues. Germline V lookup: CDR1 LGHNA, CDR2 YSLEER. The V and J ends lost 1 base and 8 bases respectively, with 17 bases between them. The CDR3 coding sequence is TGCGCCAGCAGCCAAGGTACCCTCGGACGAGGGGGCTACACCTTC. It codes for CASSQGTLGRGGYTF.

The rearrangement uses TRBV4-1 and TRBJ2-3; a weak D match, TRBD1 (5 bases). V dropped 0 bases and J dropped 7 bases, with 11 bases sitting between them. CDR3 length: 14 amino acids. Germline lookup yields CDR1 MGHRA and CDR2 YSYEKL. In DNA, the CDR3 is TGCGCCAGCAGCCAAGACCCCCCAGGGAATACGCAGTATTTT. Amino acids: CASSQDPPGNTQYF.

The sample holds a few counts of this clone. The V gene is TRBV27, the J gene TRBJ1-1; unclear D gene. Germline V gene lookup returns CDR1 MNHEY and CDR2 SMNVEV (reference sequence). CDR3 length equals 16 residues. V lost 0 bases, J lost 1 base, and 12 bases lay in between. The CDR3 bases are TGTGCCAGCAGTTTATCGAAGAGGAATTCGAACACTGAAGCTTTCTTT. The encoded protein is CASSLSKRNSNTEAFF.

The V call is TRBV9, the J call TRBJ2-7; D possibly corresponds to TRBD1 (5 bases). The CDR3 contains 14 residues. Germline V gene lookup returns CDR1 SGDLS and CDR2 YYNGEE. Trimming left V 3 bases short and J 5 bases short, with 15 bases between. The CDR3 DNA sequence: TGTGCCAGCAGCGATAATCCAGGGATCGACGAGCAGTACTTC. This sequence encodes CASSDNPGIDEQYF.

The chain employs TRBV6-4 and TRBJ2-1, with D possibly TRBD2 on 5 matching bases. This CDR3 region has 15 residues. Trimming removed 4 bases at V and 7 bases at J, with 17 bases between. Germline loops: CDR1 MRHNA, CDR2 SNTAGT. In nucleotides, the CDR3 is TGTGCCAGCAGTGCCCAGACGACGGGAAAGAATGAGCAGTTCTTC. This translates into CASSAQTTGKNEQFF.

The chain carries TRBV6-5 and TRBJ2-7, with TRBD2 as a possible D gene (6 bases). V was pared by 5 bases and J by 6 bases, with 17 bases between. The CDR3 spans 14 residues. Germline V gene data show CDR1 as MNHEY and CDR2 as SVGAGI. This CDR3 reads CASSRMTDGSEQYF. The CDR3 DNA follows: TGTGCCAGCAGTAGGATGACAGACGGGAGCGAGCAGTACTTC.

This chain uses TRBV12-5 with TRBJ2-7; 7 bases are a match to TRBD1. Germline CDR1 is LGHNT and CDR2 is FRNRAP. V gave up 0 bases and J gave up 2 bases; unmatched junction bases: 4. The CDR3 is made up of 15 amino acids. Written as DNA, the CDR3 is TGTGCTAGTGGTTTGGTACAAGGACAGGCCTACGAGCAGTACTTC. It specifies CASGLVQGQAYEQYF.

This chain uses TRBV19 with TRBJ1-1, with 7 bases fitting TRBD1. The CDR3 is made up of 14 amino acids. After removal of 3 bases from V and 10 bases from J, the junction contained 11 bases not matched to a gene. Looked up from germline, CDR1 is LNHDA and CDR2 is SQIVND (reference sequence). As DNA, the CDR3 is TGTGCCAGTAGTATTAGGGGGCGCGAATCCGGAGCTTTCTTT. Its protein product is CASSIRGRESGAFF.

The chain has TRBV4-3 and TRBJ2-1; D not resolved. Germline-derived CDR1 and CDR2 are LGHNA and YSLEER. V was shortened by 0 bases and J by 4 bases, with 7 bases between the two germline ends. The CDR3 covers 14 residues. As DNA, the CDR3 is TGCGCCAGCAGCCAAGATGGCATATACAATGAGCAGTTCTTC. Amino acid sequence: CASSQDGIYNEQFF.

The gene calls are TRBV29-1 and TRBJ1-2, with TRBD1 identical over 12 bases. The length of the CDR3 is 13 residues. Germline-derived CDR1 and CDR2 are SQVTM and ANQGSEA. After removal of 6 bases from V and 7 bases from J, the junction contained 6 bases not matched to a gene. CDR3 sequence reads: CSVPRDRGLGYTF. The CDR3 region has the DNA TGCAGCGTCCCCAGGGACAGGGGGCTTGGCTACACCTTC.

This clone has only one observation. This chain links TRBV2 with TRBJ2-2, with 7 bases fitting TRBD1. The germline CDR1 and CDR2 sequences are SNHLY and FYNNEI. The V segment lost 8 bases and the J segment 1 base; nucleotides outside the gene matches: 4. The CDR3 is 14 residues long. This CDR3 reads CASSGQLNTGELFF. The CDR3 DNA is TGTGCCAGCTCGGGACAGTTGAACACCGGGGAGCTGTTTTTT.

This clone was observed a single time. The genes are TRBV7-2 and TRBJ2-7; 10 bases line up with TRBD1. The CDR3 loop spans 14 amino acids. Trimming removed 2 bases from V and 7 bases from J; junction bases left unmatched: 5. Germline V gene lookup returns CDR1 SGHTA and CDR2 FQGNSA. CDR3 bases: TGTGCCAGCAGCTTATGGGACAGGGGCCGGGAGCAGTACTTC. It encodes CASSLWDRGREQYF.

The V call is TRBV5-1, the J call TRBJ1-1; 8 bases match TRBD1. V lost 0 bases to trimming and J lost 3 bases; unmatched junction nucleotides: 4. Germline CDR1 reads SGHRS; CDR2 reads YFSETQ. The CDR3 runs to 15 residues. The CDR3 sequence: CASSLAGQGDTEAFF. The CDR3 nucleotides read TGCGCCAGCAGCTTGGCCGGACAGGGAGACACTGAAGCTTTCTTT.